The rows below give T cell receptor beta chains drawn from one sample of a study of shared clonotypes between healthy human individuals. The assay was immunoSEQ multiplex PCR, and TCRdb's table has in-frame clones only and misses some. The data hold some 580,000 clones, with around 97% observed a single time. The sample taken for sequencing was naive CD4+ T cells sorted from blood. The source is a woman aged 25 to 45 in good health. CDR3s leave out the opening cysteine and the closing phenylalanine or tryptophan. Fields, in order: CDR3 length, V gene, J gene, CDR3 protein.

>13|TRBV5-8|TRBJ1-2
ASSPDLSPYYGYT
>12|TRBV2|TRBJ1-5
ASSDRGAGQPQH
>13|TRBV7-2|TRBJ2-7
ASSDPGTGLYEQY
>15|TRBV19|TRBJ2-6
ASSSSWSRSGANVLT
>13|TRBV10-1|TRBJ1-3
ASSPTGFSGNTIY
>12|TRBV11-2|TRBJ2-5
ASSQTGLGETQY
>12|TRBV11-2|TRBJ1-2
ASSLAQGSTGYT
>11|TRBV29-1|TRBJ2-3
SVEMGGTDTQY
>14|TRBV5-4|TRBJ2-3
ASSWSLEVGTDTQY
>12|TRBV27|TRBJ2-1
ASSHKQTRSEQF
>10|TRBV11-3|TRBJ2-7
ASSRTTGEQY
>12|TRBV10-2|TRBJ1-5
ASGGVQGNQPQH
>13|TRBV5-1|TRBJ2-1
ASMTGQGTYNEQF
>11|TRBV7-8|TRBJ1-2
ASSLPTNYGYT
>11|TRBV28|TRBJ1-1
ASSPRGGTEAF
>13|TRBV19|TRBJ1-2
ASNPRTGGNYGYT
>12|TRBV5-1|TRBJ2-5
ASSSTSGVETQY
>14|TRBV5-1|TRBJ1-1
ASSWGTGRRNTEAF
>11|TRBV28|TRBJ2-2
ASSMSITGELF
>9|TRBV29-1|TRBJ2-7
SVQREAEQY
>12|TRBV28|TRBJ2-7
ASSPPPAPYEQY
>13|TRBV11-2|TRBJ2-1
ASSSPGHRYNEQF
>10|TRBV27|TRBJ2-2
ASSFREGELF
>13|TRBV2|TRBJ1-3
ASGLLSSSGNTIY
>12|TRBV10-3|TRBJ1-2
AISGKGRFYGYT
>14|TRBV5-4|TRBJ2-3
ASSLVGQAASDTQY
>11|TRBV5-1|TRBJ2-1
ASSLEVAVESF
>12|TRBV10-1|-
ASSESAGVSEQY
>12|TRBV14|TRBJ2-2
ASSRDLNTGELF
>12|TRBV28|TRBJ2-5
ASSLLAKGETQY
>11|TRBV4-2|TRBJ1-1
ASSLGPGTEAF
>11|TRBV11-2|TRBJ2-7
ASSLEGCGEQY
>15|TRBV6-1|TRBJ2-5
ASSEPMRQAYQETQY
>12|TRBV28|TRBJ1-1
AIIRTGGTGEAF
>11|TRBV19|TRBJ1-1
ASSITGIVEAF
>11|TRBV30|TRBJ2-1
AWSPSSYNEQF
>16|TRBV27|TRBJ2-2
ASSSRLAGVGSTGELF
>11|TRBV10-3|TRBJ1-1
AISGGPGVGLI
>12|TRBV4-1|TRBJ1-1
ASRDGRKNTEAF
>13|TRBV6-5|TRBJ2-5
ASSSTSGRGKTQY
>12|TRBV18|TRBJ1-4
ASSTGATNEKLF
>10|TRBV2|TRBJ1-1
ASSEQGTEAF
>13|TRBV5-8|TRBJ2-3
ASSSTRFLADTQY
>9|TRBV5-6|TRBJ2-7
ASSSLHEQY
>15|TRBV4-1|TRBJ1-2
ASSQGHVRRANYGYT
>16|TRBV27|TRBJ2-7
ASSSWRLAGGISYEQY
>17|TRBV15|TRBJ2-1
ATSATGVAGYGPYNEQF
>13|TRBV10-2|TRBJ2-1
ASREKREKNNEQF